This T cell receptor (beta chain) was sequenced for a study of regulatory T cells in long-lasting Graves disease (dated by TCRdb to 2020 to 2023). With regard to the full study: Antithyroid drugs had been taken for less than 3 months by newly diagnosed Graves' disease patients. Persistent Graves' disease patients were compared with newly diagnosed Graves' disease patients by peripheral blood TCR sequencing and RNA sequencing. The study was conducted in China and was registered as a clinical trial. A total of some 35 samples underwent TCR sequencing, from 13 patients with persistent Graves' disease and some 20 patients with newly diagnosed Graves' disease. General study outcomes and caveats: Persistent patients shared more public clonotypes among themselves (2,741) than newly diagnosed patients did (about 900). TRBV28, TRBJ1-2 and TRBJ2-5 were preferentially used in persistent disease, while TRBV20-1 and TRBJ2-1 were favored in newly diagnosed disease. The authors acknowledged the small sample size as a limitation that may reduce accuracy. Only peripheral blood was studied, because thyroid tissue, the primary lesion, was inaccessible. Lower TCR Shannon entropy and fewer highly expanded clones were observed in persistent Graves' disease patients than in newly diagnosed patients, which suggested clonal expansion. Sequencing and analysis were restricted to the TCR beta chain.

This clonotype has a count of ten or more. What antigen it recognizes has not been identified. It has no much larger one-base neighbor in the sample; base qualities were not kept. The time point label, as the study defines it: newly diagnosed GD, antithyroid drugs for less than 3 months. For both TCR sequencing and RNA sequencing, RNA was extracted from PBMCs using TRIzol. The diagnosis of Graves' disease was made according to American Thyroid Association guidelines. Patients for the study were recruited at an endocrinology department in Xi'an, China. Each patient gave about 8.1 milliliters of peripheral blood, collected in an EDTA anticoagulant tube. Ficoll Paque Plus density gradient separation was used to isolate PBMCs, and no additional T cell sorting was done. An Agilent 2100 Bioanalyzer and agarose gel were used to check RNA quality, and a NanoDrop 2000 was used to measure RNA concentration.

The library was obtained by multiplex PCR. TCRdb shows the sequencer as Illumina HiSeq 4000. TCR beta libraries were built with iRepertoire HTBI primers and Arm-PCR amplification of CDR3 regions. Before sequencing, the PCR products underwent gel purification. The authors' pipeline ran thus. Gene usage analysis of CDR3 amino acid clonotypes relied on the 60 or so TRBV and 13 to 15 TRBJ segments identified across samples. COPE and FqMerger were used to merge the filtered high-quality paired reads into contigs. BLAST was used to align contigs to IMGT TRBV, TRBD and TRBJ reference genes, and CDR3 was defined according to IMGT. Any clonotype with a frequency above 0.1% was counted as a highly expanded clone. Shannon entropy was used to measure repertoire diversity, and the Gini coefficient was used to measure V-J evenness. A clonotype found in more than one individual was treated as public. TCRdb reran the public reads through fastp at Q25 and MiXCR, keeping productive beta chains. Rows are unified per CDR3 protein, each entry keeping the most common DNA and genes. It is TCRdb's table, rather than the study itself, that gives the V and J calls and clone size. Recorded for this sample are roughly 500,000 distinct CDR3 sequences; around 12% of them occurred a single time. 7.5% to 9% of the sample is in the top ten clones.

Via the germline V gene, CDR1 is KGHSH and CDR2 LQKENI. The germline ends are 16 bases apart after V is trimmed by 5 bases and J by 8 bases. From the cysteine up to the phenylalanine, the CDR3 has a length of 14 residues. The entry retains the CDR3 DNA only, 42 bases that are in frame from base 1. These same data were also listed under a study on T cells in Graves' hyperthyroidism and ophthalmopathy. Drawing on the second study: A patient counted as having stable Graves' hyperthyroidism if no progression to ophthalmopathy occurred over 18 months of follow-up. Hyperthyroidism patients were aged 18 to 65 years and newly diagnosed, with disease duration of less than 2 months. Patients with uncontrolled infections, other autoimmune diseases, pregnancy or lactation were excluded. Diagnoses relied on clinical symptoms, serum thyroxine and TRAb, thyroid ultrasound and orbital computed tomography. For the first round of RT-PCR on the TCR CDR3, the HTBI primer set was used together with the Qiagen OneStep RT-PCR kit. Most expanded thyroid clonotypes (frequency above 0.001) were also detected in blood, a finding suggesting that blood repertoires may reflect thyroid immune responses. Ophthalmopathy was separated from stable hyperthyroidism by a 13 V-J signature model, with approximately 89% sensitivity and 81% to 83% specificity obtained in cross-validation and 80%/75% obtained in testing. During validation, the model predicted progression to ophthalmopathy a median of approximately 6.5 months ahead of onset, with around 65% sensitivity and more than 72% specificity. To identify TCR V-J signatures that set the groups apart, the researchers used a discovery cohort of about a hundred patients, made up of fewer than 50 with Graves' ophthalmopathy and about 60 with stable Graves' hyperthyroidism. An independent validation cohort of under 20 hyperthyroidism patients and approximately 17 patients who later progressed to ophthalmopathy tested prospective prediction of ophthalmopathy. The 100 or so discovery patients were randomly divided into training and test sets at a 7:3 ratio. Thyroid tissue and blood T-cell repertoires from several Graves' hyperthyroidism patients were also compared in the study. Following sampling, methimazole starting at 30 mg daily was given to hyperthyroidism patients, and high-dose intravenous methylprednisolone was given to ophthalmopathy patients. A second multiplex PCR round built the libraries, followed by size selection and purification. Sequencing of the libraries was done on an Illumina HiSeq2000 using paired-end 100 bp reads. SOAPnuke was used to process the raw data, removing reads that contained adapters or uncalled bases, had a mean Phred below 15, or lacked an exact match to the constant primer or identifier. High-quality paired reads were merged using COPE v1.2.5, and each unique nucleotide sequence was defined as a clonotype. Clonotypes were aligned to IMGT TRBV, TRBD and TRBJ reference segments using MiTCR v1.1. Analysis was restricted to V-J combinations with a frequency above 0.0001, which covered over 98% of repertoires. The TCS score was defined as F50 (clonal expansion) divided by E x V (chaos), with BLOSUM62-based TCRdist calculated between CDR3 peptides within each V-J. Welch's t-statistics and random forest reduced fewer than 600 V-J features to 13, which were used in a naive Bayes classifier (R e1071). No statistical method was used to set the sample size in advance, and investigators knew the group allocation. TCR Vbeta CDR3 sequencing of 135 peripheral blood samples (roughly 43 ophthalmopathy, under 80 hyperthyroidism and roughly 17 progressor patients) is reported in the paper.

The source of this sequence is a woman aged 30 to 39 with Graves disease. Donor details come from another sample of the same person, matched by shared clones. The V and J segments used are TRBV18 and TRBJ2-1; a tentative D call is TRBD1 (8 bases match). The material sequenced was peripheral blood mononuclear cells (PBMCs), taken at new diagnosis, from a patient treated with antithyroid drugs. The nucleotides are TGTGCCAGCTCAACAAGGACAGGGAGGGATGAGCAGTTCTTC. Translated, it gives CASSTRTGRDEQFF.